The TCR beta chain described here comes from a study of CD4 T cells in relation to SARS-CoV-2 and coronaviruses. Clones were read by immunoSEQ multiplex PCR, and TCRdb kept only the in-frame ones, dropping some. The sample has 20,000 to 25,000 clones; 70% to 80% are singletons. Notes on this clone: The antigen remains undetermined.

CD4+ T cells from unexposed donors were obtained before the COVID-19 pandemic (2011-2018). Isolation of CD4+ T cells took place after around eleven days in culture. Sequencing used CD4+ T cells from PBMCs, cultured in vitro. The TCR was taken from a human donor in good health.

CDR3 nucleotide sequence: TGCGCCAGCAGAGGACAGGGAACTGAAGCTTTCTTT. Translated: CASRGQGTEAFF. This chain joins TRBV10-2 and TRBJ1-1; 8 bases match TRBD1. The CDR3 totals 12 residues. The ends lost 6 bases at V and 5 bases at J; junction bases unmatched: 2. The germline V gene encodes CDR1 WSHSY and CDR2 SAAADI.